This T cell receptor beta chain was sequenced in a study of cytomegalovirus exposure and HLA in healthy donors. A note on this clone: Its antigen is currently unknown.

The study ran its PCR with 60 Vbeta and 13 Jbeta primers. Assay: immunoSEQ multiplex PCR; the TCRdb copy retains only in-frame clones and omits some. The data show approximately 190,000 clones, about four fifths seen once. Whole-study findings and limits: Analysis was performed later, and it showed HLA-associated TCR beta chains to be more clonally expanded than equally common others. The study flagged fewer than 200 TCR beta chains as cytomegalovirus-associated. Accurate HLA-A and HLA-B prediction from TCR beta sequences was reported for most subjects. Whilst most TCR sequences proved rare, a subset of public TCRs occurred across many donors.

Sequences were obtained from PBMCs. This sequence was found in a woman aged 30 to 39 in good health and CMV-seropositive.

CDR3: CASKAAGHTEAFF. CDR3 in DNA: TGTGCCAGTAAGGCGGCGGGACACACTGAAGCTTTCTTT. The V and J genes are TRBV19 and TRBJ1-1; maybe TRBD1 (5 bases). Germline V lookup: CDR1 LNHDA, CDR2 SQIVND (reference sequence). CDR3 length equals 13 residues. With 7 bases removed from V and 3 bases from J, the gap between germline ends came to 12 bases.